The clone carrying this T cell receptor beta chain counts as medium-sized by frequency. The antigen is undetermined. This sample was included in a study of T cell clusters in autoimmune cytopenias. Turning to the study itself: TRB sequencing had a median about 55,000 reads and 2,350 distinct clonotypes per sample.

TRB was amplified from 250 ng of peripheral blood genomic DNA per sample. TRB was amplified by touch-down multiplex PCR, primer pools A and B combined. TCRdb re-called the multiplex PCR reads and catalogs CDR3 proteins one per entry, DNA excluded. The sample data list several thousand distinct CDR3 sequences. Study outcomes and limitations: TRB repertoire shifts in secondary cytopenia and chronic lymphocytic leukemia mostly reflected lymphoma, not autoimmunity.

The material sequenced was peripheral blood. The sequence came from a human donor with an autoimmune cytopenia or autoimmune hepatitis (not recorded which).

The CDR3 reads CSAMTGTVDGYTF. V is TRBV20-1 and J is TRBJ1-2; TCRdb lists TRBD1, though no DNA is available to test this call. The CDR3 contains 13 residues. Germline V gives CDR1 DFQATT, CDR2 SNEGSKA (reference sequence).